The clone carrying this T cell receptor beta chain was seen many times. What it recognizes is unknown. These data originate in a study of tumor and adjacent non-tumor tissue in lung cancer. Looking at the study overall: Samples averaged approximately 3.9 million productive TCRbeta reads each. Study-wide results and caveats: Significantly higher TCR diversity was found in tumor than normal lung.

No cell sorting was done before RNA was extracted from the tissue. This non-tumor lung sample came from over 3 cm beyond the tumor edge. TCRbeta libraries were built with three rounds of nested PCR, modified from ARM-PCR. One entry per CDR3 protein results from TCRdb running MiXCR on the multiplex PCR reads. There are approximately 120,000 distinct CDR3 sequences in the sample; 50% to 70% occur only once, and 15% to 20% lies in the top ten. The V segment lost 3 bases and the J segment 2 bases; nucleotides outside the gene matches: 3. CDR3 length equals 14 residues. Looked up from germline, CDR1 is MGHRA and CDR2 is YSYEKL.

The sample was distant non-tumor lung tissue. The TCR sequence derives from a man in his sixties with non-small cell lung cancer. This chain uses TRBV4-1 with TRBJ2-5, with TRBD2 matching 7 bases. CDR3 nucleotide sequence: TGCGCCAGCAGCCAGGAGGGACTACAAGAGACCCAGTACTTC. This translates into CASSQEGLQETQYF.